The rows below give T cell receptor beta chains drawn from one sample of a study of cytomegalovirus exposure and HLA in healthy donors. TCRdb's copy holds only in-frame clones and misses some; the assay was immunoSEQ multiplex PCR. The sample includes over 100,000 clones, about 70% of them seen just once. The sequencing input was PBMCs. These receptor sequences come from a man aged 25 to 40 in good health and CMV-seropositive. CDR3s include the opening cysteine and the closing phenylalanine or tryptophan.

V | CDR3
TRBV9 | CASSVEGWDSPLHF
TRBV5-4 | CASSWGQETNEKLFF
TRBV5-1 | CASKNREAGYGYTF
TRBV19 | CASSTLIQGPDGYTF
TRBV27 | CASSLFSMSGRARETQYF
TRBV27 | CASSSRRAAGTGVTGELFF
TRBV5-6 | CASSRLGTGQETEAFF
TRBV5-6 | CASSLFFGSSGNTIYF
TRBV4-1 | CATTRGGANYGYTF
TRBV6-5 | CASSYQISGVGETQYF
TRBV6-5 | CATTGGSGNGYTF
TRBV9 | CASSVAAGQGALNYGYTF
TRBV7-2 | CASSWTSGGSYTGELFF
TRBV19 | CASSIENRGHGYTF
TRBV16 | CASSPRGGFGGYTF
TRBV5-1 | CASSSRTGSTDTQYF
TRBV27 | CASSSPSGRVSNTGELFF
TRBV27 | CASRPPEGGFGGVNTEAFF
TRBV7-6 | CASSLAGPRGDGYTF
TRBV7-7 | CASSFKISSGRDEQFF
TRBV28 | CASSLEGVVLGDTQYF
TRBV5-1 | CASSLTGDSNYGYTF
TRBV28 | CASSLSDFQETQYF
TRBV6-5 | CASGEQGREWQYF
TRBV9 | CASSTTKRDPLTDTQYF
TRBV5-1 | CASSNGATVTDTQYF